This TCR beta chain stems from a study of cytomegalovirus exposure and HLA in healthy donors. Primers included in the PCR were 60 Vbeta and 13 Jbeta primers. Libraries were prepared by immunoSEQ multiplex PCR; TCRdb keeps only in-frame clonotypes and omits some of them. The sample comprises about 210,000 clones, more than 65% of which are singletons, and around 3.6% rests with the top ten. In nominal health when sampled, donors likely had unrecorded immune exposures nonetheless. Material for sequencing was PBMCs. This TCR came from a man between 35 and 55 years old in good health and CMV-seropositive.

The CDR3 region is CASSPRLVGYEQYF. The CDR3 nucleotides read TGTGCCAGCAGTCCGCGACTAGTGGGTTACGAGCAGTACTTC. This chain uses TRBV2 with TRBJ2-7; D perhaps matches TRBD2 (6 bases). V was pared by 5 bases and J by 4 bases, with 15 bases between. The CDR3 runs to 14 residues. Germline V gene data show CDR1 as SNHLY and CDR2 as FYNNEI.